Each of the 31 T cell receptor beta chains below was sequenced from the same sample in a study of OX40 agonist ivuxolimab in advanced cancers. The data were produced by immunoSEQ multiplex PCR, yet TCRdb's version contains in-frame clones alone and is incomplete. Among some 70,000 clones listed, over 85% were seen once. This specimen consisted of CD4+ or CD8+ T cells sorted from blood, obtained in a trial of the OX40 agonist ivuxolimab. The receptors originated from an adult with an advanced solid tumor such as melanoma, head and neck, liver or kidney cancer.

The chain couples TRBV18 to TRBJ2-5; TRBD1 aligns across 12 bases. The CDR3 is 15 residues long. Germline V gives CDR1 KGHSH, CDR2 LQKENI. After removal of 4 bases from V and 0 bases from J, the junction contained 0 bases not matched to a gene. The DNA for the CDR3 is TGTGCCAGCTCACGGGACAGGGGGCACCAAGAGACCCAGTACTTC. This codes for CASSRDRGHQETQYF.

This clone came up once. The chain recombines TRBV6-1 with TRBJ1-1; 7 nucleotides line up with TRBD1. Germline V lookup: CDR1 MNHNS, CDR2 SASEGT. V lost 4 bases and J lost 1; bases outside the gene matches: 6. CDR3 length: 15 residues. The CDR3 nucleotides read TGTGCCAGCAGTGGACAGGGTGTTGGGAACACTGAAGCTTTCTTT. Protein product: CASSGQGVGNTEAFF.

The rearrangement joins TRBV5-6 to TRBJ1-6, with D possibly TRBD1 on 6 matching bases. The CDR3 totals 14 residues. The germline V and J ends were trimmed by 0 bases and 6 bases, with 7 bases remaining between them. Per the germline V gene, CDR1 is SGHDT and CDR2 is YYEEEE. CDR3 coding DNA: TGTGCCAGCAGCTTGGGACAGGCTAATTCACCCCTCCACTTT. This gives the protein CASSLGQANSPLHF.

This chain uses TRBV5-8 with TRBJ2-2; weak D call: TRBD2 (6 bases). This CDR3 comprises 13 residues. V shed 2 bases and J shed 7 bases, with 9 bases lying between them. Germline V gene sequence: CDR1 SGHTS, CDR2 YDEGEE. DNA for the CDR3: TGTGCCAGCAGCTTCTGGGGGGTCGGGGAGCTGTTTTTT. Translating it yields CASSFWGVGELFF.

The gene calls are TRBV4-1 and TRBJ1-1, with 11 bases fitting TRBD1. V lost 2 bases and J lost 9; bases outside the gene matches: 5. Germline values: CDR1 MGHRA, CDR2 YSYEKL. The CDR3 extends over 14 amino acids. The CDR3 sequence is CASSQRDRGDKAFF. The CDR3 bases are TGCGCCAGCAGCCAACGGGACAGGGGGGATAAAGCTTTCTTT.

This clone was counted only a few times. J is TRBJ1-6 and V is TRBV6-1, with 11 bases identical to TRBD1. The germline V gene encodes CDR1 MNHNS and CDR2 SASEGT. The CDR3 contains 14 residues. V was clipped by 6 bases and J by 9 bases; unmatched bases: 4. This CDR3 reads CASSEDRGRSPLHF. In nucleotides, the CDR3 is TGTGCCAGCAGCGAGGACAGGGGGCGTTCACCCCTCCACTTT.

The chain has TRBV2 and TRBJ2-5; 11 bases fit TRBD2. With 3 bases clipped from V and 4 bases from J, the junction kept 1 base outside the gene matches. The CDR3 length is 14 residues. Germline CDR1 reads SNHLY; CDR2 reads FYNNEI. CDR3 loop: CASSDGTSGETQYF. The CDR3 DNA is TGTGCCAGCAGTGACGGGACTAGCGGAGAGACCCAGTACTTC.

Only a few counts were recorded for this clone. This chain uses TRBV5-1 with TRBJ1-6; tentatively, D is TRBD1 (5 bases). Germline assignment: CDR1 SGHRS and CDR2 YFSETQ. V was cut by 4 bases and J by 5 bases, with 10 bases left in between. The CDR3 runs 14 residues. The CDR3 DNA follows: TGCGCCAGCAGCAGGGGACGGGATAATTCACCCCTCCACTTT. This translates into CASSRGRDNSPLHF.

This clone was recorded once. The rearrangement links TRBV5-1 to TRBJ2-1, with D unresolved. The CDR3 extends over 19 amino acids. V lost 5 bases and J 4 bases, leaving 28 bases between the germline ends. Per germline, CDR1 SGHRS and CDR2 YFSETQ. CDR3 coding DNA: TGCGCCAGCAGTACCCCCCCCGTAATTAGAGCAGGTTCTTACAATGAGCAGTTCTTC. Its protein product is CASSTPPVIRAGSYNEQFF.

The chain has TRBV11-1 and TRBJ2-3, with 8 bases fitting TRBD2. The trim removed 5 bases at V and 1 base at J, leaving 8 bases unmatched. Germline V gives CDR1 SGHAT, CDR2 FQDESV (reference sequence). CDR3 size: 16 residues. The CDR3 region has the DNA TGTGCCAGCAGCCTTCTAGGGACTAGACGCACAGATACGCAGTATTTT. The encoded protein is CASSLLGTRRTDTQYF.

The V and J genes are TRBV15 and TRBJ2-7; possible D gene TRBD2, 5 bases. Trimming stripped 0 bases from V and 3 bases from J, with 18 bases between. There are 17 residues in the CDR3. Germline CDR1 LNHNV, CDR2 YYDKDF (reference sequence). CDR3 nucleotides: TGTGCCACCAGCAGAGATCGAGGCGGACTCCCATACTACGAGCAGTACTTC. The encoded protein is CATSRDRGGLPYYEQYF.

V gene TRBV5-1 combines with J gene TRBJ1-1; 8 bases are a match to TRBD1. Germline CDR1 SGHRS, CDR2 YFSETQ. CDR3 length: 13 amino acids. V shed 6 bases, J shed 4 bases, and the junction held 5 bases outside the gene matches. The CDR3 nucleotides are TGCGCCAGCAAAAAGGACAGGGCCACTGAAGCTTTCTTT. Translating gives CASKKDRATEAFF.

The V call is TRBV5-4, the J call TRBJ1-3; D is ambiguous. Germline-derived CDR1 and CDR2 are SGHNT and YYREEE (reference sequence). V lost 4 bases, J lost 4 bases, and 12 bases lay in between. The CDR3 runs to 14 residues. The CDR3 loop is CASSQEPKGNTIYF. CDR3 nucleotide sequence: TGTGCCAGCAGCCAAGAGCCGAAAGGAAACACCATATATTTT.

The J gene is TRBJ1-6, the V gene TRBV30; 7 nucleotides align to TRBD1. This CDR3 region has 12 residues. V shed 3 bases, J shed 9 bases, and the junction held 2 bases outside the gene matches. The germline CDR1 and CDR2 sequences are GTSNPN and SVGIG (reference sequence). CDR3 in amino acids: CAWRGTASPLHF. The CDR3 coding sequence is TGTGCCTGGAGGGGGACAGCTTCACCCCTCCACTTT.

The chain is built from TRBV27 and TRBJ2-5, with 12 positions matching TRBD2. The germline V gene encodes CDR1 MNHEY and CDR2 SMNVEV (reference sequence). Trimming took 6 bases from V and 4 from J; bases not matched to a gene: 9. The CDR3 sequence is 16 residues long. The CDR3, as DNA: TGTGCCAGCAGCAAGGGGAAACTAGCGGGGGGAGAGACCCAGTACTTC. This gives the protein CASSKGKLAGGETQYF.

This chain links TRBV19 with TRBJ2-7; D ambiguous. CDR1 is LNHDA, CDR2 SQIVND, per germline (reference sequence). V was trimmed by 0 bases and J by 2 bases, leaving 11 bases between them. The length of the CDR3 is 15 residues. The CDR3 reads CASSIDPGRPYEQYF. DNA of the CDR3: TGTGCCAGTAGTATAGATCCGGGCAGGCCCTACGAGCAGTACTTC.

This clone has just one count. The rearrangement links TRBV11-3 to TRBJ2-1; D might be TRBD2 (7 bases). There are 14 residues in the CDR3. Between the trimmed V and J ends, which lost 2 bases and 10 bases, there was a span of 15 bases. The V gene's germline CDR1 is SGHNT and CDR2 YENEEA. CDR3 sequence (DNA): TGTGCCAGCAGCTTACGGGGGGCCTCCAAGGAGCAGTTCTTC. Its translation is CASSLRGASKEQFF.

About this clone: The sample has other DNA sequences that encode this CDR3 too. The CDR3 region is CASSEATGRNTEAFF. The CDR3 DNA is TGTGCCAGCAGTGAAGCGACAGGGAGGAACACTGAAGCTTTCTTT. The rearrangement uses TRBV2 and TRBJ1-1; the match to TRBD1 covers 7 bases. Germline CDR1 and CDR2: SNHLY and FYNNEI. After removal of 0 bases from V and 1 base from J, the junction contained 2 bases not matched to a gene. There are 15 residues in the CDR3.

This clone has a single count. The chain combines TRBV6-5 with TRBJ2-1; no clear D. Germline CDR1 is MNHEY and CDR2 is SVGAGI. V gave up 10 bases and J gave up 6 bases, with 10 bases separating them. The CDR3 runs 11 residues. The CDR3 nucleotides are TGTGCCACCCGAAACATCAATGAGCAGTTCTTC. Its protein is CATRNINEQFF.

V gene TRBV6-1 combines with J gene TRBJ2-1; the D gene is possibly TRBD1 (5 bases). V was clipped by 6 bases and J by 4 bases, with 13 bases between them. This CDR3 is built from 14 residues. The germline gives CDR1 MNHNS, CDR2 SASEGT. CDR3 residues: CASRTGSGYNEQFF. CDR3 nucleotide sequence: TGTGCCAGCAGAACAGGCTCAGGGTACAATGAGCAGTTCTTC.

The chain uses TRBV5-1 and TRBJ2-2, with D maybe TRBD1 (6 bases). V lost 0 bases, J lost 3 bases, and 9 bases lay in between. Germline CDR1 SGHRS, CDR2 YFSETQ. The CDR3 length is 15 residues. The CDR3 spells CASSLVAGDTGELFF. The CDR3 DNA reads as TGCGCCAGCAGCTTGGTTGCAGGGGACACCGGGGAGCTGTTTTTT.

The chain joins TRBV5-1 to TRBJ1-6; the match to TRBD1 covers 9 bases. CDR1 is SGHRS, CDR2 YFSETQ, per germline. There are 15 residues in the CDR3. The V segment lost 0 bases and the J segment 10 bases; nucleotides outside the gene matches: 5. The CDR3 coding sequence is TGCGCCAGCAGCTTGGACGGGACAGGGCGGTCACCCCTCCACTTT. It translates to CASSLDGTGRSPLHF.

The chain is built from TRBV2 and TRBJ2-1; 14 bases are shared with TRBD2. V lost 6 bases to trimming and J lost 6 bases; unmatched junction nucleotides: 7. The CDR3 is 16 amino acids. In germline, CDR1 is SNHLY, CDR2 FYNNEI. The CDR3 sequence: CASRAVGLAGGNEQFF. CDR3 DNA sequence: TGTGCCAGCAGGGCCGTCGGACTAGCGGGGGGCAATGAGCAGTTCTTC.

The chain links TRBV6-1 to TRBJ1-5; the match to TRBD1 covers 7 bases. J was trimmed by 3 bases and V by 5 bases; bases with no gene match: 4. The CDR3 is 14 amino acids. Germline values: CDR1 MNHNS, CDR2 SASEGT. The CDR3 region is CASSSTGINQPQHF. The DNA of the CDR3 is TGTGCCAGCAGTTCGACAGGGATCAATCAGCCCCAGCATTTT.

This clone occurred a few times. In DNA form, the CDR3 reads TGTGCCAGCAGCTTTTCGCCCTTGGGTTCCGGGGAGCTGTTTTTT. Its translation: CASSFSPLGSGELFF. The chain has TRBV7-6 and TRBJ2-2, with D hard to call. The germline CDR1 and CDR2 sequences are SGHVS and FNYEAQ. This CDR3 has 15 amino acids. Trimming pared 3 bases from V and 6 bases from J, leaving 14 bases between.

The rearrangement joins TRBV15 to TRBJ2-5; D possibly matches TRBD1 or TRBD2 (6 bases each). The CDR3 totals 16 residues. From germline, CDR1 is LNHNV and CDR2 YYDKDF (reference sequence). Trimming cost V 1 base and J 0 bases, with 12 bases left between them. CDR3 sequence: CATSRGRGPYQETQYF. CDR3 nucleotides: TGTGCCACCAGCAGAGGACGGGGGCCCTACCAAGAGACCCAGTACTTC.

The rearrangement links TRBV6-5 to TRBJ2-1, with D possibly matching TRBD1 (5 bases). Trimming shortened V by 6 bases and J by 7 bases, and 10 bases separated the two germline ends. This CDR3 contains 12 residues. Germline CDR1 reads MNHEY; CDR2 reads SVGAGI. The DNA of the CDR3 is TGTGCCAGCAGAGCAGGGAAAAATGAGCAGTTCTTC. Residues: CASRAGKNEQFF.

The chain is built from TRBV6-5 and TRBJ1-1; no clear D. The CDR3 spans 14 residues. CDR1 is MNHEY and CDR2 is SVGAGI in the germline V gene. V dropped 5 bases and J dropped 6 bases, with 16 bases sitting between them. The CDR3 DNA sequence: TGTGCCAGCAGTGACGATCTTAAGGTAGCTGAAGCTTTCTTT. It yields the protein CASSDDLKVAEAFF.

The chain is built from TRBV7-2 and TRBJ2-7; D not resolved. Trimming stripped 5 bases from V and 1 base from J, with 3 bases between. Germline CDR1 reads SGHTA; CDR2 reads FQGNSA. This CDR3 comprises 11 residues. The CDR3 DNA is TGTGCCAGCAGCGGATCCTACGAGCAGTACTTC. Translating it yields CASSGSYEQYF.

V gene TRBV6-6 combines with J gene TRBJ1-5; D is uncertain. Between the trimmed V and J ends, which lost 3 bases and 2 bases, there was a span of 11 bases. The CDR3 is 15 amino acids. From germline, CDR1 is MNHNY and CDR2 SVGAGI (reference sequence). The CDR3 region has the DNA TGTGCCAGCAGTTATGGTCGCGATGGCAATCAGCCCCAGCATTTT. Encoded protein: CASSYGRDGNQPQHF.

V usage is TRBV25-1 and J usage is TRBJ2-3; 14 bases fit TRBD2. CDR3 length: 16 residues. The V gene end was trimmed by 4 bases and the J gene end by 9 bases; junction bases not matched to a gene: 9. CDR1 is MGHDK, CDR2 SYGVNS, per germline. The CDR3 spells CASSAGLAGGRGTQYF. For the CDR3, the DNA is TGTGCCAGCAGTGCAGGACTAGCGGGGGGCCGCGGAACGCAGTATTTT.